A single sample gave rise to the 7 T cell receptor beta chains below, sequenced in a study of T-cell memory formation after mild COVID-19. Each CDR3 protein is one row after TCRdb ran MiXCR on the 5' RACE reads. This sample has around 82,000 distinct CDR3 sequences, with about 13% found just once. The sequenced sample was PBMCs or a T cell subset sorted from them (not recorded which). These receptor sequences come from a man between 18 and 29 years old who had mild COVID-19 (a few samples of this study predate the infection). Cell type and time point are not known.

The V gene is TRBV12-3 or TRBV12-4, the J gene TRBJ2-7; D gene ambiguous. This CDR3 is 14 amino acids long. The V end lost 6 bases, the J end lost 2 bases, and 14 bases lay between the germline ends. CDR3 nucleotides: TGTGCCAGCAGCCTCGAGGCGAAAGCCTACGAGCAGTACTTC. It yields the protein CASSLEAKAYEQYF.

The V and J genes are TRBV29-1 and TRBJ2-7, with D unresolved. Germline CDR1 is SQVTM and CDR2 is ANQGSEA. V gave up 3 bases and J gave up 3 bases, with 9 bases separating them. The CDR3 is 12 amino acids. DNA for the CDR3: TGCAGCGTTGAGGGCCAGAACTACGAGCAGTACTTC. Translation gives CSVEGQNYEQYF.

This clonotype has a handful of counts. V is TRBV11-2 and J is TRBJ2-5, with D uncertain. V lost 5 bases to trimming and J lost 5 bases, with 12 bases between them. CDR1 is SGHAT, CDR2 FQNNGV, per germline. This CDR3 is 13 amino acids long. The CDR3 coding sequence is TGTGCCAGCAGCCCCCCTTTTCCGGAGACCCAGTACTTC. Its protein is CASSPPFPETQYF.

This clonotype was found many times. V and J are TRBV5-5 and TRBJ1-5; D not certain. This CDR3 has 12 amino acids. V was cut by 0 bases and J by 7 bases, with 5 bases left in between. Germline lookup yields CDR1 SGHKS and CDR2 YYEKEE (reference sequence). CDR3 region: CASSLGRQPQHF. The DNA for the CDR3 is TGTGCCAGCAGCTTGGGCAGGCAGCCCCAGCATTTT.

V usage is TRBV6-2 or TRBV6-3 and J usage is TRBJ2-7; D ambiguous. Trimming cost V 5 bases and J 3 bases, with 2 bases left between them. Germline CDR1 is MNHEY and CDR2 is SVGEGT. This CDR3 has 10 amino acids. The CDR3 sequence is CASSRYEQYF. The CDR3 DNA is TGTGCCAGCAGTCGCTACGAGCAGTACTTC.

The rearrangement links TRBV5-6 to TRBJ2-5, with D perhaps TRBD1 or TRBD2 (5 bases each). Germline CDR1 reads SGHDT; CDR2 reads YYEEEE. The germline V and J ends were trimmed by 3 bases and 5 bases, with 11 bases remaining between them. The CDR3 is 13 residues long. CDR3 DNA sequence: TGTGCCAGCAGCTGGGGGACGTCGGAGACCCAGTACTTC. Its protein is CASSWGTSETQYF.

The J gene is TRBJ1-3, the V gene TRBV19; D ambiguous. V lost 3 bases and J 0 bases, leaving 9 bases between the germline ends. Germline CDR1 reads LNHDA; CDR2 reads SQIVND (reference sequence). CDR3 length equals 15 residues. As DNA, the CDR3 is TGTGCCAGTAGTATCGGGAGTGCCTCTGGAAACACCATATATTTT. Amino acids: CASSIGSASGNTIYF.